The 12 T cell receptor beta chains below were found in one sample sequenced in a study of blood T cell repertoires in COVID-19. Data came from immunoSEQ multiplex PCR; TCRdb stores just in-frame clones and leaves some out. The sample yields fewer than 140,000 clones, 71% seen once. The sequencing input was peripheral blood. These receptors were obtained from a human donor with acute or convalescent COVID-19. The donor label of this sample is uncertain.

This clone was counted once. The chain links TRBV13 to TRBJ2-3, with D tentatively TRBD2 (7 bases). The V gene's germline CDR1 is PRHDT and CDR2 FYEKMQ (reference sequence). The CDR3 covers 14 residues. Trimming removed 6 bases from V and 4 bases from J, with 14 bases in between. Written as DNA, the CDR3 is TGTGCCAGCAGGCGTCGGGGGGCCGCAGATACGCAGTATTTT. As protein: CASRRRGAADTQYF.

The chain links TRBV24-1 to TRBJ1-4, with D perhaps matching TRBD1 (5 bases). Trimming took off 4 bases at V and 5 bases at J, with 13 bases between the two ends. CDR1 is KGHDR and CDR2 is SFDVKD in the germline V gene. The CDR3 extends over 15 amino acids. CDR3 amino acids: CATSEGGNANEKLFF. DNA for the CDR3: TGTGCCACCAGTGAGGGGGGAAATGCAAATGAAAAACTGTTTTTT.

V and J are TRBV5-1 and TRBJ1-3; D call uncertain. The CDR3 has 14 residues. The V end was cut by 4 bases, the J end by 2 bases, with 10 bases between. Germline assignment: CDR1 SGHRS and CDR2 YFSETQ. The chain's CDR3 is CASSPSVPGNTIYF. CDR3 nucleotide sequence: TGCGCCAGCAGCCCCTCCGTTCCTGGAAACACCATATATTTT.

CDR3 in DNA: TGTGCCAGCAGCCAAGGGACAGGGGGGAGCAATCAGCCCCAGCATTTT. It codes for CASSQGTGGSNQPQHF. This chain joins TRBV3-1 (or the pseudogene TRBV3-2) and TRBJ1-5; 10 nucleotides align to TRBD1. Germline V CDR1 and CDR2: LGHDT, YNNKEL (reference sequence). This CDR3 has 16 amino acids. V lost 1 base, J lost 1 base, and 1 base stayed unmatched.

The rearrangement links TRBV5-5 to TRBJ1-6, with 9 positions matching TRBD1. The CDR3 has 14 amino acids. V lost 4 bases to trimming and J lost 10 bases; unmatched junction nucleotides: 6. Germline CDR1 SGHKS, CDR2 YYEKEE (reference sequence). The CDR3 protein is CASSMGQGGSPLHF. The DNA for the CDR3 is TGTGCCAGCAGCATGGGACAGGGAGGCTCACCCCTCCACTTT.

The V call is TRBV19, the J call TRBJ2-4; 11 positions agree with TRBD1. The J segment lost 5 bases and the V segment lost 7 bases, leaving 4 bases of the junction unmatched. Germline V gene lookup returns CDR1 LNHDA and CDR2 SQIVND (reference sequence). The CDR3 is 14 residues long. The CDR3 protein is CASKQDRGQNIQYF. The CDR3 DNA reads TGTGCCAGTAAACAGGACAGGGGGCAAAACATTCAGTACTTC.

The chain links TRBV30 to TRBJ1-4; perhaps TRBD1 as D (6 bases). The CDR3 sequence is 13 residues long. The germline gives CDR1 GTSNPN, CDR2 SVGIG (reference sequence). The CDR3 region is CASRGGTNEKLFF. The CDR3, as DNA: TGTGCTAGTCGAGGGGGAACTAATGAAAAACTGTTTTTT.

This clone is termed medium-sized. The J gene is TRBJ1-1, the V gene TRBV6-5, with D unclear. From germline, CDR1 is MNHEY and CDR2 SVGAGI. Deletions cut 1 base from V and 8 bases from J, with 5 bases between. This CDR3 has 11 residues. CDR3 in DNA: TGTGCCAGCAGTTACTTGACAGAAGCTTTCTTT. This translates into CASSYLTEAFF.

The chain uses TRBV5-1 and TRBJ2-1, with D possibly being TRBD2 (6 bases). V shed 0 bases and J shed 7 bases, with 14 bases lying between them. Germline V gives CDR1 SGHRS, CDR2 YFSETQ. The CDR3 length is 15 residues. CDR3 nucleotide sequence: TGCGCCAGCAGCTTGGCCCCCGGGACTGGGAATGAGCAGTTCTTC. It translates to CASSLAPGTGNEQFF.

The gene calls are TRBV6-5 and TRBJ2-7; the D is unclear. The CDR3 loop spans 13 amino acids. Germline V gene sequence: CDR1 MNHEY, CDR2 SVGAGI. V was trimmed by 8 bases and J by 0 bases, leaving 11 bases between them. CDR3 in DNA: TGTGCCAGCGCCCCCCCCAGCTCCTACGAGCAGTACTTC. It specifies CASAPPSSYEQYF.

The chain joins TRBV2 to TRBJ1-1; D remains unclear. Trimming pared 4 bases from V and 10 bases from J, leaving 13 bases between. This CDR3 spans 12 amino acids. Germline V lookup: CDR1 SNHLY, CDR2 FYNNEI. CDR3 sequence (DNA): TGTGCCAGCAGTGGTTTTCTACCTGGAGCTTTCTTT. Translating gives CASSGFLPGAFF.

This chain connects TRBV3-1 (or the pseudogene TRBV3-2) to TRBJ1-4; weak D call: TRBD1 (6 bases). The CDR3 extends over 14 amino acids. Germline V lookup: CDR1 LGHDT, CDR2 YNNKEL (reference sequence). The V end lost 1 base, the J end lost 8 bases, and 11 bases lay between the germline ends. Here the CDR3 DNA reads TGTGCCAGCAGCCAAGCCCGGGACACCGAAAAACTGTTTTTT. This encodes CASSQARDTEKLFF.